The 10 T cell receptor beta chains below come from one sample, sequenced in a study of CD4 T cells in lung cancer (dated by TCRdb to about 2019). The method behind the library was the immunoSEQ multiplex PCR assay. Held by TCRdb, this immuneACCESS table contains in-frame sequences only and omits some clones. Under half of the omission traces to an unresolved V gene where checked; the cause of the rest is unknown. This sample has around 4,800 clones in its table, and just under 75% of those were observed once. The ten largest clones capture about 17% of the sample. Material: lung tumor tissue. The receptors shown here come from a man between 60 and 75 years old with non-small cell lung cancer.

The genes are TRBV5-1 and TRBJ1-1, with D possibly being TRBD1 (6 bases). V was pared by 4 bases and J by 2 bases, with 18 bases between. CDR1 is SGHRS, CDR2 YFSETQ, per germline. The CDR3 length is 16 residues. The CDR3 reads CASSPGHGQINTEAFF. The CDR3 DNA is TGCGCCAGCAGCCCCGGACACGGACAGATCAACACTGAAGCTTTCTTT. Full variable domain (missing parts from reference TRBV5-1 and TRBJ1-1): KAGVTQTPRYLIKTRGQQVTLSCSPISGHRSVSWYQQTPGQGLQFLFEYFSETQRNKGNFPGRFSGRQFSNSRSEMNVSTLELGDSALYLCASSPGHGQINTEAFFGQGTRLTVV.

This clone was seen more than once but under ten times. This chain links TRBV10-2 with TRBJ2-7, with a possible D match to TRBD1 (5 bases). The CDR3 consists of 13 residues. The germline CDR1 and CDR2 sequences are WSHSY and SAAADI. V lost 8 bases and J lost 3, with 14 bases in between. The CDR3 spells CASQGQVGYEQYF. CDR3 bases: TGCGCCAGCCAGGGCCAGGTGGGCTACGAGCAGTACTTC.

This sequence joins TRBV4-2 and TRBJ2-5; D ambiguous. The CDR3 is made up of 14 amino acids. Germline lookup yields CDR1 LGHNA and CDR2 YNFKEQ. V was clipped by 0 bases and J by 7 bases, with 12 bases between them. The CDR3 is CASSQDRLMRTQYF. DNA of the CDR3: TGTGCCAGCAGCCAAGATCGACTCATGCGGACCCAGTACTTC.

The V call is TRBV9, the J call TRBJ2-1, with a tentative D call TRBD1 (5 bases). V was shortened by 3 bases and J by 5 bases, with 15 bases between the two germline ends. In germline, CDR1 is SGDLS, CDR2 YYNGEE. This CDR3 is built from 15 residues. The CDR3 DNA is TGTGCCAGCAGCGAAAAGCTGGGGCCGAACAATGAGCAGTTCTTC. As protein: CASSEKLGPNNEQFF.

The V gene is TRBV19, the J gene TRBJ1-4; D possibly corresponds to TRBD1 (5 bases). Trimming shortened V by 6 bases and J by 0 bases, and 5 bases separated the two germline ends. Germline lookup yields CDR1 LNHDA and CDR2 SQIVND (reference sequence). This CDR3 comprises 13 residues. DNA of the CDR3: TGTGCCAGTAGGACAGCAACTAATGAAAAACTGTTTTTT. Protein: CASRTATNEKLFF.

The CDR3 nucleotides are TGTGCCAGCAGCCCAATACATTTCTCTGGAAACACCATATATTTT. Translating gives CASSPIHFSGNTIYF. This chain uses TRBV11-2 with TRBJ1-3, with unresolved D. The CDR3 is made up of 15 amino acids. CDR1 is SGHAT and CDR2 is FQNNGV in the germline V gene. The germline V and J ends were trimmed by 5 bases and 0 bases, with 11 bases remaining between them.

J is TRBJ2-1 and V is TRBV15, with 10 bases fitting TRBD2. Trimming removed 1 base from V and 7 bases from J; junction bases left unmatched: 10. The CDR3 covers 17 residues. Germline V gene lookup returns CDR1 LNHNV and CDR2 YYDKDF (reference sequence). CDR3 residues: CATSRGLAGEGWNEQFF. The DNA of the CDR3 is TGTGCCACCAGCAGAGGGCTAGCGGGAGAGGGTTGGAATGAGCAGTTCTTC.

The CDR3 loop reads CASGLHGSSEQFF. The DNA of the CDR3 is TGTGCTAGTGGTTTGCACGGCTCTAGTGAGCAGTTCTTC. The chain carries TRBV12-5 and TRBJ2-1; D is ambiguous. CDR1 LGHNT and CDR2 FRNRAP come from the germline V gene. V was shortened by 2 bases and J by 9 bases, with 11 bases between the two germline ends. The CDR3 has 13 residues.

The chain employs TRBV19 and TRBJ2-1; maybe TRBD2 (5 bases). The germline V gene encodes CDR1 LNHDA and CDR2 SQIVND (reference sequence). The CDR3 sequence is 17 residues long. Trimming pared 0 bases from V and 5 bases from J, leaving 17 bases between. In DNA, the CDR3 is TGTGCCAGTAGTATAGACCCTTCCGGACTTGGGGACAATGAGCAGTTCTTC. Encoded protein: CASSIDPSGLGDNEQFF. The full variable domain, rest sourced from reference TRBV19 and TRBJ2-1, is DGGITQSPKYLFRKEGQNVTLSCEQNLNHDAMYWYRQDPGQGLRLIYYSQIVNDFQKGDIAEGYSVSREKKESFPLTVTSAQKNPTAFYLCASSIDPSGLGDNEQFFGPGTRLTVL.

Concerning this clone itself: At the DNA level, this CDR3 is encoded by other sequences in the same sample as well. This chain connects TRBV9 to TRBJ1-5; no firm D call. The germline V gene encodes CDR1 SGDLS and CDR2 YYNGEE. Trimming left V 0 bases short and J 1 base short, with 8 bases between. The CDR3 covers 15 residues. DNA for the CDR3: TGTGCCAGCAGCGTAGGTCGCGGGAGCAATCAGCCCCAGCATTTT. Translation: CASSVGRGSNQPQHF. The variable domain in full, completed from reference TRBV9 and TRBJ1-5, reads DSGVTQTPKHLITATGQRVTLRCSPRSGDLSVYWYQQSLDQGLQFLIQYYNGEERAKGNILERFSAQQFPDLHSELNLSSLELGDSALYFCASSVGRGSNQPQHFGDGTRLSIL.